This T cell receptor (beta chain) was sequenced for a study of T cells in Graves' hyperthyroidism and ophthalmopathy. Study-level results: It was a median approximately 6.9 months before onset that the model predicted ophthalmopathy.

This CDR3 is 14 amino acids long. Per germline, CDR1 KGHSH and CDR2 LQKENI. V dropped 2 bases and J dropped 2 bases, with 9 bases sitting between them. At least ten counts were recorded for this clonotype. Its specificity is unknown. TCR beta CDR3 regions were amplified from RNA. When the TCR CDR3 underwent first-round RT-PCR, the HTBI primer set was used. One entry per CDR3 protein, called by TCRdb with MiXCR from the multiplex PCR reads. The top ten clones hold 9.2% of a sample with about 360,000 distinct CDR3 sequences, 13% of them seen once. The study enrolled patients aged 18 to 65 with newly diagnosed hyperthyroidism of under 2 months' duration. The diagnostic basis comprised clinical symptoms, serum thyroxine and TRAb, thyroid ultrasound and orbital computed tomography.

The rearrangement links TRBV18 to TRBJ1-2; D might be TRBD1 (5 bases). The sample taken for sequencing was blood. The clonotype was recovered from a woman between 18 and 30 years old with Graves' hyperthyroidism. The chain's CDR3 is CASSPNKGNYGYTF. The CDR3 DNA follows: TGTGCCAGCTCACCAAACAAGGGGAACTATGGCTACACCTTC.